This T cell receptor (beta chain) was sequenced in a study of OX40 agonist ivuxolimab in advanced cancers. Note on this clone: Its antigen is not known.

Germline loops: CDR1 LNHDA, CDR2 SQIVND (reference sequence). CDR3 length: 18 residues. With 5 bases clipped from V and 5 bases from J, the junction kept 14 bases outside the gene matches. Sequencing used immunoSEQ multiplex PCR; TCRdb keeps in-frame clones, though not all of them. The sample has approximately 81,000 clones; more than 70% are singletons. General observations from the study: At 0.1 to 3.0 mg/kg and by week 6, CD4+ and CD8+ T cells in the blood had expanded clonally. Averaged across samples, CD8+ T cells carried more expanded clones than CD4+ did.

The sequence derives from an adult with an advanced solid tumor such as melanoma, head and neck, liver or kidney cancer. The source material was CD4+ or CD8+ T cells sorted from blood, sampled in a trial of the OX40 agonist ivuxolimab. The chain joins TRBV19 to TRBJ2-2; TRBD2 matches 10 bases. CDR3 sequence reads: CASSPTSGIPLSTGELFF. Written as DNA, the CDR3 is TGTGCCAGTAGTCCTACTAGCGGGATCCCTTTATCGACCGGGGAGCTGTTTTTT.